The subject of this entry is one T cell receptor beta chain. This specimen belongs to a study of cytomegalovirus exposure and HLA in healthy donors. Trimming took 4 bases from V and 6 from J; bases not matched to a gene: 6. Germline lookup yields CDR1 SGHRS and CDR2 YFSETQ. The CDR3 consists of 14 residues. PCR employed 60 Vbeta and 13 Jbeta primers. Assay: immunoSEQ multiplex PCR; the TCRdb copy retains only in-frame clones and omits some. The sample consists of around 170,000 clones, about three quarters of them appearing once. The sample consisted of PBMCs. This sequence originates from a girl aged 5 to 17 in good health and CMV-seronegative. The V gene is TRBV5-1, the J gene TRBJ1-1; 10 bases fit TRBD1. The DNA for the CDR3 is TGCGCCAGCAGCGCGGGACAGGGGTTTTCTGAAGCTTTCTTT. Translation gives CASSAGQGFSEAFF.